This paragraph reports one T cell receptor beta chain. Other DNA sequences from this sample encode an identical CDR3 as well. This record comes from a study of CD8+ T cells in alopecia areata. CDR1 is SQVTM and CDR2 is ANQGSEA in the germline V gene. This CDR3 comprises 13 residues. Trimming removed 6 bases from V and 1 base from J; junction bases left unmatched: 5. After isolation, RNA underwent reverse transcription to generate cDNA as the sequencing template. Generated by immunoSEQ multiplex PCR, the TCRdb table keeps only in-frame clones and is missing some. Of around 65,000 clones listed, more than 40% were seen once; the top ten hold roughly 15%.

Specimen: CD8+ T cells sorted from blood, collected at week 0. The source of this sequence is a human donor with alopecia areata. The rearrangement joins TRBV29-1 to TRBJ2-7; 8 positions match TRBD2. CDR3 amino acids: CSVRTSGSYEQYF. The CDR3 DNA reads TGCAGCGTGCGAACTAGCGGATCCTACGAGCAGTACTTC.